This T cell receptor (beta chain) was identified during a study of blood T cell repertoires in COVID-19. Study summary: Spain, Italy and the United States supplied samples that represented acute and convalescent COVID-19.

Assay used: immunoSEQ multiplex PCR; TCRdb lists only in-frame clones, some missing. The sample includes some 350,000 clones, around nine tenths of them seen just once. V lost 1 base and J 8 bases, leaving 8 bases between the germline ends. Germline values: CDR1 LGHNT, CDR2 FRNRAP. This CDR3 contains 12 residues. Seattle-derived patients entered the study during active infection and were followed longitudinally. The receptor was derived from an older woman with COVID-19, enrolled during active disease. Material for sequencing was peripheral blood. The chain recombines TRBV12-5 with TRBJ1-2; D is uncertain. The CDR3 DNA reads TGTGCTAGTGGTTTGGCGCGAGGCGGCTACACCTTC. Translated: CASGLARGGYTF.